Following are 8 T cell receptor beta chains from one sample sequenced in a study of cytomegalovirus exposure and HLA in healthy donors (dated by TCRdb to the late 2010s). Preparation of the library involved the immunoSEQ multiplex PCR assay. For the multiplex PCR, a mixture combining 60 forward primers for TCR Vbeta segments and 13 reverse primers for TCR Jbeta segments was used. Sourced from immuneACCESS, this table was stored by TCRdb with only in-frame sequences that have V and J called. A share of the clones is absent; for the studies checked, an unresolved V gene accounts for under half, and the remainder has no known explanation. Recorded for this sample are about 110,000 clones; about 86% of them occurred a single time. The top ten clonotypes cover about 1.8% of the sample. Sequencing was carried out using PBMCs. The origin of the receptors is a man in his forties or fifties in good health and CMV-seronegative.

This rearrangement joins TRBV27 to TRBJ1-2; 8 bases fit TRBD1. The CDR3 totals 13 residues. Per germline, CDR1 MNHEY and CDR2 SMNVEV (reference sequence). Trimming took 5 bases from V and 7 from J; bases not matched to a gene: 6. Here the CDR3 DNA reads TGTGCCAGCAGTGGACAGGGACTTAGTGGCTACACCTTC. Amino acid sequence: CASSGQGLSGYTF.

This chain links TRBV9 with TRBJ1-6, with 9 bases identical to TRBD1. The CDR3 is 16 residues long. Germline loops: CDR1 SGDLS, CDR2 YYNGEE. V shed 3 bases and J 6 bases; nucleotides not matched to a gene: 7. The CDR3 is CASSDGTGSINSPLHF. The CDR3 DNA reads TGTGCCAGCAGCGACGGGACAGGGAGTATTAATTCACCCCTCCACTTT. Combining the CDR3 with reference TRBV9 and TRBJ1-6 gives the whole variable domain DSGVTQTPKHLITATGQRVTLRCSPRSGDLSVYWYQQSLDQGLQFLIQYYNGEERAKGNILERFSAQQFPDLHSELNLSSLELGDSALYFCASSDGTGSINSPLHFGNGTRLTVT.

The chain has TRBV18 and TRBJ2-2, with TRBD2 matching over 11 bases. This CDR3 is built from 16 residues. Losses at the gene ends were 6 bases for V and 5 bases for J; bases not matched to a gene: 8. The germline V gene has CDR1 KGHSH and CDR2 LQKENI. In nucleotides, the CDR3 is TGTGCCAGCTCCCCCTTGACTAGCGGGGCGACCGGGGAGCTGTTTTTT. It yields the protein CASSPLTSGATGELFF.

The chain carries TRBV29-1 and TRBJ2-4, with 8 bases matching TRBD2. Trimming cost V 1 base and J 1 base; bases outside gene matches: 3. The CDR3 sequence is 15 residues long. Germline V lookup: CDR1 SQVTM, CDR2 ANQGSEA. CDR3 nucleotides: TGCAGCGTTGAAGCCCCGGGGGGGGCCAAAAACATTCAGTACTTC. Encoded protein: CSVEAPGGAKNIQYF. Drawing the rest from reference TRBV29-1 and TRBJ2-4, the complete variable domain is SAVISQKPSRDICQRGTSLTIQCQVDSQVTMMFWYRQQPGQSLTLIATANQGSEATYESGFVIDKFPISRPNLTFSTLTVSNMSPEDSSIYLCSVEAPGGAKNIQYFGAGTRLSVL.

This chain links TRBV30 with TRBJ2-2; D gene uncertain. V lost 2 bases and J 1 base, leaving 11 bases between the germline ends. This CDR3 is built from 15 residues. Per the germline V gene, CDR1 is GTSNPN and CDR2 is SVGIG (reference sequence). CDR3 in DNA: TGTGCCTGGAGTATCCAGCGAGGGAACACCGGGGAGCTGTTTTTT. Encoded protein: CAWSIQRGNTGELFF.

The chain joins TRBV2 to TRBJ2-7, with D unresolved. CDR1 is SNHLY and CDR2 is FYNNEI in the germline V gene. V lost 3 bases and J lost 8, with 11 bases in between. The CDR3 totals 12 residues. CDR3 protein: CASSESLAKQYF. The CDR3 DNA is TGTGCCAGCAGTGAGTCCCTTGCGAAGCAGTACTTC.

This rearrangement joins TRBV7-2 to TRBJ2-4, with TRBD2 identical over 7 bases. The germline V gene has CDR1 SGHTA and CDR2 FQGNSA. The CDR3 spans 17 residues. V gave up 5 bases and J gave up 0 bases; unmatched junction bases: 10. The CDR3 DNA is TGTGCCAGCAGCCCGGGGACTACCAGCCTAGCCAAAAACATTCAGTACTTC. Its protein is CASSPGTTSLAKNIQYF.

V is TRBV4-1 and J is TRBJ2-7, with 9 bases aligning to TRBD1. The germline gives CDR1 MGHRA, CDR2 YSYEKL. V trimming: 3 bases; J trimming: 0 bases; junction bases outside the gene matches: 9. This CDR3 region has 17 residues. CDR3 in amino acids: CASSQQYRGPNSYEQYF. CDR3 DNA: TGCGCCAGCAGCCAGCAATACAGGGGGCCAAACTCCTACGAGCAGTACTTC.